This entry lists 7 T cell receptor beta chains sequenced from one sample in a study of T cells expressing NK-cell markers. TCRdb reworked the 5' RACE reads into one entry per CDR3 protein, no DNA. This repertoire includes 300,000 to 500,000 distinct CDR3 sequences. Source material: blood T cells: a sorted CD56 or NKG2C T cell subset, CD4+ or CD8+ T cells, or bulk PBMC T cells (not recorded which). The receptors come from a woman aged 50 to 60 in good health.

The chain combines TRBV24-1 with TRBJ2-2; TCRdb names TRBD1, which stays unverified in the absence of DNA. This CDR3 is built from 15 residues. Germline CDR1 and CDR2: KGHDR and SFDVKD. CDR3 region: CATARQGSNTGELFF.

V usage is TRBV15 and J usage is TRBJ1-1; as DNA is missing, the TRBD1 call by TCRdb cannot be tested. Germline V gives CDR1 LNHNV, CDR2 YYDKDF (reference sequence). The CDR3 is 12 residues long. CDR3 region: CATSRLGGPAFF.

V and J are TRBV18 and TRBJ2-5; no DNA is available, so the TRBD2 call from TCRdb remains unchecked. Per the germline V gene, CDR1 is KGHSH and CDR2 is LQKENI. This CDR3 contains 15 residues. CDR3 region: CASSPRAIIQETQYF.

The V gene is TRBV7-9, the J gene TRBJ2-6; TCRdb gives TRBD1 as the D gene, but with no DNA this cannot be confirmed. Germline lookup yields CDR1 SEHNR and CDR2 FQNEAQ (reference sequence). The length of the CDR3 is 15 residues. CDR3 loop: CASTPGGAGANVLTF.

The gene calls are TRBV3-1 and TRBJ2-1. Germline V CDR1 and CDR2: LGHDT, YNNKEL (reference sequence). The CDR3 runs to 14 residues. This CDR3 reads CASSQDSGRLEQFF.

This chain connects TRBV6-2 or TRBV6-3 to TRBJ2-4. The CDR3 loop spans 17 amino acids. Germline lookup yields CDR1 MNHEY and CDR2 SVGEGT. This CDR3 reads CASSYSPDRLDQNIQYF.

The chain employs TRBV5-5 and TRBJ2-4. The V gene's germline CDR1 is SGHKS and CDR2 YYEKEE (reference sequence). The CDR3 extends over 12 amino acids. The CDR3 spells CASSHGMGIQYF.